Below are 29 T cell receptor beta chains sequenced from a single sample in a study of cytomegalovirus exposure and HLA in healthy donors. This PCR relied on a set of 60 Vbeta primers and 13 Jbeta primers. Sequencing used immunoSEQ multiplex PCR; TCRdb keeps in-frame clones, though not all of them. This table holds more than 110,000 clones, approximately 80% found once. The sample comprised PBMCs. Receptor source: a woman aged 45-60 years in good health and CMV-seropositive.

The chain has TRBV5-6 and TRBJ1-1; TRBD1 is a possible D gene (5 bases). The CDR3 sequence is 15 residues long. The V end lost 5 bases, the J end lost 1 base, and 15 bases lay between the germline ends. Germline V lookup: CDR1 SGHDT, CDR2 YYEEEE. The chain's CDR3 is CASRGGPLGNTEAFF. CDR3 in DNA: TGTGCCAGCAGGGGGGGACCGCTGGGGAACACTGAAGCTTTCTTT.

The chain recombines TRBV30 with TRBJ1-1, with D perhaps matching TRBD1 (5 bases). V was cut by 1 base and J by 0 bases, with 6 bases left in between. The CDR3 loop spans 13 amino acids. From germline, CDR1 is GTSNPN and CDR2 SVGIG (reference sequence). CDR3 in DNA: TGTGCCTGGAGTGGGGGGGTGAACACTGAAGCTTTCTTT. This codes for CAWSGGVNTEAFF.

This chain uses TRBV7-3 with TRBJ1-1, with D unresolved. Deletions cut 0 bases from V and 1 base from J, with 9 bases between. Per germline, CDR1 SGHTA and CDR2 FQGTGA. This CDR3 spans 15 amino acids. The CDR3 DNA follows: TGTGCCAGCAGCTTAACCCGGCGGGGGAACACTGAAGCTTTCTTT. Translated: CASSLTRRGNTEAFF.

CDR3 loop: CSVQEGSRGQPQHF. CDR3 in DNA: TGCAGCGTCCAAGAGGGCTCCCGGGGTCAGCCCCAGCATTTT. V gene TRBV29-1 combines with J gene TRBJ1-5; D is ambiguous. With 6 bases removed from V and 6 bases from J, the gap between germline ends came to 18 bases. Germline-derived CDR1 and CDR2 are SQVTM and ANQGSEA. There are 14 residues in the CDR3.

This chain links TRBV7-8 with TRBJ2-1; tentatively, D is TRBD2 (6 bases). The CDR3 runs to 15 residues. The V gene's germline CDR1 is SGHVS and CDR2 FQNEAQ. V was pared by 5 bases and J by 5 bases, with 16 bases between. Here the CDR3 reads CASSPLAGPNNEQFF. CDR3 nucleotides: TGTGCCAGCAGCCCCTTGGCGGGACCGAACAATGAGCAGTTCTTC.

This chain joins TRBV30 and TRBJ1-2, with D perhaps TRBD1 (6 bases). Germline V CDR1 and CDR2: GTSNPN, SVGIG (reference sequence). The CDR3 is 13 residues long. Between the trimmed V and J ends, which lost 6 bases and 4 bases, there was a span of 15 bases. CDR3: CACTGNPIYGYTF. The CDR3 DNA is TGTGCCTGCACAGGGAACCCTATCTATGGCTACACCTTC.

This clone was found a few times. The CDR3 DNA follows: TGTGCCAGCAGCTTAGGGCGCCGGGGGGTCGGGGAGCTGTTTTTT. This encodes CASSLGRRGVGELFF. This chain connects TRBV7-9 to TRBJ2-2; TRBD2 aligns across 7 bases. There are 15 residues in the CDR3. Germline-derived CDR1 and CDR2 are SEHNR and FQNEAQ (reference sequence). Losses at the gene ends were 1 base for V and 7 bases for J; bases not matched to a gene: 6.

The chain is built from TRBV4-1 and TRBJ2-5; TRBD1 aligns across 9 bases. CDR1 and CDR2 from the germline V gene are MGHRA and YSYEKL. Germline trimming cut 3 bases from V and 5 bases from J; bases unmatched to any gene: 10. There are 16 residues in the CDR3. The CDR3 DNA is TGCGCCAGCAGCCATCCCGACAGGGGGGTGGGGGAGACCCAGTACTTC. It encodes CASSHPDRGVGETQYF.

The chain has TRBV5-1 and TRBJ2-7; tentative D call: TRBD1 (6 bases). Germline loops: CDR1 SGHRS, CDR2 YFSETQ. The CDR3 runs 14 residues. Deletions cut 5 bases from V and 3 bases from J, with 15 bases between. The CDR3 sequence is CASRQQGRLYEQYF. The CDR3 DNA follows: TGCGCCAGCAGACAACAGGGCCGACTCTACGAGCAGTACTTC.

The chain recombines TRBV5-1 with TRBJ2-1; a possible D gene is TRBD1 (6 bases). Germline CDR1 and CDR2: SGHRS and YFSETQ. Deletions cut 4 bases from V and 2 bases from J, with 13 bases between. The CDR3 has 15 residues. CDR3 sequence: CASSETQGAYNEQFF. The CDR3 bases are TGCGCCAGCAGCGAGACACAGGGCGCCTACAATGAGCAGTTCTTC.

About this clone: Within the sample, other DNA sequences also encode this same CDR3. The chain has TRBV9 and TRBJ2-1; TRBD2 matches at 12 bases. Per germline, CDR1 SGDLS and CDR2 YYNGEE. The CDR3 sequence is 18 residues long. After removal of 0 bases from V and 0 bases from J, the junction contained 4 bases not matched to a gene. The CDR3 nucleotides read TGTGCCAGCAGCGTAGGACTAGCGGGAGTAAGCTCCTACAATGAGCAGTTCTTC. This codes for CASSVGLAGVSSYNEQFF.

This chain links TRBV9 with TRBJ1-1; maybe TRBD1 (5 bases). Germline CDR1 reads SGDLS; CDR2 reads YYNGEE. The CDR3 is made up of 16 amino acids. V was cut by 2 bases and J by 0 bases, with 14 bases left in between. CDR3: CASSVSQGFMNTEAFF. The CDR3 DNA follows: TGTGCCAGCAGCGTGAGTCAGGGCTTCATGAACACTGAAGCTTTCTTT. The full variable domain, completed using reference TRBV9 and TRBJ1-1, is DSGVTQTPKHLITATGQRVTLRCSPRSGDLSVYWYQQSLDQGLQFLIQYYNGEERAKGNILERFSAQQFPDLHSELNLSSLELGDSALYFCASSVSQGFMNTEAFFGQGTRLTVV.

This chain uses TRBV10-3 with TRBJ1-1; D possibly corresponds to TRBD1 (5 bases). Trimming pared 3 bases from V and 4 bases from J, leaving 27 bases between. The germline gives CDR1 ENHRY, CDR2 SYGVKD. CDR3 size: 19 residues. CDR3 region: CAISESGVRGGMMGTEAFF. As DNA, the CDR3 is TGTGCCATCAGTGAATCTGGGGTTAGGGGTGGCATGATGGGCACTGAAGCTTTCTTT.

The chain carries TRBV11-2 and TRBJ1-2; D gene uncertain. The germline V gene encodes CDR1 SGHAT and CDR2 FQNNGV. This CDR3 has 14 residues. With 3 bases removed from V and 6 bases from J, the gap between germline ends came to 14 bases. As DNA, the CDR3 is TGTGCCAGCAGCTTCGATGGTTGGCAGAATGGCTACACCTTC. Its translation is CASSFDGWQNGYTF.

This chain uses TRBV6-5 with TRBJ1-4; 9 nucleotides match TRBD1. CDR3 length: 14 residues. Germline V gives CDR1 MNHEY, CDR2 SVGAGI. Trimming took 6 bases from V and 8 from J; bases not matched to a gene: 7. Here the CDR3 reads CASRRQGEGEKLFF. In DNA, the CDR3 is TGTGCCAGCAGGAGACAGGGGGAGGGGGAAAAACTGTTTTTT.

Remarks on this clone: Other DNA variants within this sample encode the same CDR3. V gene TRBV27 combines with J gene TRBJ2-7, with 8 bases that match TRBD2. V was clipped by 3 bases and J by 2 bases; unmatched bases: 3. The CDR3 has 14 residues. Germline assignment: CDR1 MNHEY and CDR2 SMNVEV (reference sequence). The CDR3 DNA sequence: TGTGCCAGCAGTTTCTCGGGGGGGCCCTACGAGCAGTACTTC. It translates to CASSFSGGPYEQYF.

The CDR3 region is CASSPLTGGGETQYF. The CDR3, as DNA: TGTGCCAGCAGTCCATTAACAGGGGGCGGAGAGACCCAGTACTTC. The genes are TRBV6-6 and TRBJ2-5; 9 bases fit TRBD1. Trimming removed 5 bases from V and 4 bases from J; junction bases left unmatched: 8. CDR1 and CDR2 from the germline V gene are MNHNY and SVGAGI (reference sequence). The CDR3 length is 15 residues.

The chain recombines TRBV7-9 with TRBJ1-1, with 7 bases aligning to TRBD1. The CDR3 consists of 16 residues. V lost 3 bases, J lost 3 bases, and 10 bases stayed unmatched. Germline CDR1 is SEHNR and CDR2 is FQNEAQ (reference sequence). The CDR3 DNA reads TGTGCCAGCAGCTTGACCGCAAGGGGGCGAGACACTGAAGCTTTCTTT. It specifies CASSLTARGRDTEAFF.

The J gene is TRBJ2-2, the V gene TRBV5-4; D unresolved. This CDR3 contains 15 residues. Trimming cost V 0 bases and J 4 bases, with 10 bases left between them. CDR1 is SGHNT, CDR2 YYREEE, per germline (reference sequence). In DNA, the CDR3 is TGTGCCAGCAGCTTGGTGGGCCAGACCACCGGGGAGCTGTTTTTT. Its protein is CASSLVGQTTGELFF.

This clone came up a few times. The chain has TRBV10-3 and TRBJ2-6, with D possibly TRBD1 on 6 matching bases. V dropped 11 bases and J dropped 0 bases, with 14 bases sitting between them. From germline, CDR1 is ENHRY and CDR2 SYGVKD. CDR3 size: 15 residues. This CDR3 reads CAAHTGSSGANVLTF. DNA of the CDR3: TGTGCCGCACATACAGGGAGCTCTGGGGCCAACGTCCTGACTTTC.

The gene calls are TRBV14 and TRBJ2-2, with 9 bases identical to TRBD2. The CDR3 sequence is 16 residues long. V was pared by 4 bases and J by 2 bases, with 5 bases of the junction left unmatched. Germline CDR1 reads SGHDN; CDR2 reads FVKESK. The CDR3 loop reads CASSRPSGTNTGELFF. Written as DNA, the CDR3 is TGTGCCAGCAGCCGCCCTAGCGGGACCAACACCGGGGAGCTGTTTTTT.

This clone was seen a few times. The J gene is TRBJ1-2, the V gene TRBV21-1; whether TRBD1, the table's D call, matches the DNA was not checked. TRBV21-1 is designated a pseudogene. This CDR3 spans 19 amino acids. CDR3 in DNA: TGTGCCAGCAGCAAAGAGGAGAGGACAGGGAATCCTACTAACTATGGCTACACCTTC. Residues: CASSKEERTGNPTNYGYTF.

The V and J genes are TRBV4-1 and TRBJ2-3, with D uncertain. The V and J ends lost 4 bases and 2 bases respectively, with 19 bases between them. Per the germline V gene, CDR1 is MGHRA and CDR2 is YSYEKL. CDR3 length equals 17 residues. The DNA of the CDR3 is TGCGCCAGCAGCCCGGTCGTGGCACAGTTACTCACAGATACGCAGTATTTT. Translation gives CASSPVVAQLLTDTQYF.

J is TRBJ2-6 and V is TRBV9, with a possible D match to TRBD1 (6 bases). Germline lookup yields CDR1 SGDLS and CDR2 YYNGEE. V lost 6 bases, J lost 1 base, and 8 bases lay in between. The CDR3 consists of 14 residues. CDR3 DNA: TGTGCCAGCAAGACAGGTTCTGGGGCCAACGTCCTGACTTTC. As protein: CASKTGSGANVLTF.

The genes are TRBV7-6 and TRBJ2-7; 9 bases are a match to TRBD1. Looked up from germline, CDR1 is SGHVS and CDR2 is FNYEAQ. Trimming cost V 3 bases and J 4 bases; bases outside gene matches: 4. There are 14 residues in the CDR3. CDR3 bases: TGTGCCAGCAGCTTGGGGGGACAGGGATACGAGCAGTACTTC. Amino acid sequence: CASSLGGQGYEQYF.

The V call is TRBV28, the J call TRBJ2-3; 7 bases agree with TRBD2. V gave up 5 bases and J gave up 1 base; unmatched junction bases: 12. The germline V gene has CDR1 MDHEN and CDR2 SYDVKM. The CDR3 extends over 17 amino acids. The CDR3 DNA reads as TGTGCCAGCAGTCCGGGGGACTATCTTTATGGCACAGATACGCAGTATTTT. It specifies CASSPGDYLYGTDTQYF.

The chain uses TRBV30 and TRBJ2-1; TRBD2 matches 7 bases. The germline V gene encodes CDR1 GTSNPN and CDR2 SVGIG (reference sequence). CDR3 length: 13 amino acids. The V gene end was trimmed by 6 bases and the J gene end by 8 bases; junction bases not matched to a gene: 10. The CDR3, as DNA: TGTGCCTGTAGGGGTGGACGGGGGGATGAGCAGTTCTTC. Amino acid sequence: CACRGGRGDEQFF.

The rearrangement uses TRBV7-2 and TRBJ1-5, with TRBD1 matching over 7 bases. Germline V gene sequence: CDR1 SGHTA, CDR2 FQGNSA. This CDR3 spans 15 amino acids. The V and J ends lost 5 bases and 2 bases, in that order; junction bases with no gene match: 6. The CDR3 DNA reads as TGTGCCAGCAGCGCGGACAGGTTTGGCAATCAGCCCCAGCATTTT. This sequence encodes CASSADRFGNQPQHF.

The rearrangement links TRBV7-2 to TRBJ2-1; 7 nucleotides line up with TRBD2. The CDR3 is 15 amino acids. Germline CDR1 is SGHTA and CDR2 is FQGNSA. The junction had 4 bases not matched to a gene; V was cut back by 1 base and J by 4 bases. CDR3 in DNA: TGTGCCAGCAGCTTAGATGGCGGGGGTTACAATGAGCAGTTCTTC. Translation gives CASSLDGGGYNEQFF.